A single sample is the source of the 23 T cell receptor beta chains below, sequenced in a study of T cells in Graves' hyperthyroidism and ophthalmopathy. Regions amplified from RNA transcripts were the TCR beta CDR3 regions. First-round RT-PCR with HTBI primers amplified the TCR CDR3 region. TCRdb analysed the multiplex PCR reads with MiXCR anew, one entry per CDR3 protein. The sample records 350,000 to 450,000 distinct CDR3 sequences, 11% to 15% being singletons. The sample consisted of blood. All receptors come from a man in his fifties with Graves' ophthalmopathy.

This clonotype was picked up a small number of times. CDR3 sequence reads: CASSLVWSANTGELFF. The CDR3 nucleotides read TGTGCCAGCAGTTTAGTATGGTCGGCGAACACCGGGGAGCTGTTTTTT. This chain connects TRBV28 to TRBJ2-2; no clear D gene. CDR3 size: 16 residues. CDR1 is MDHEN and CDR2 is SYDVKM in the germline V gene. V was shortened by 2 bases and J by 0 bases, with 10 bases between the two germline ends.

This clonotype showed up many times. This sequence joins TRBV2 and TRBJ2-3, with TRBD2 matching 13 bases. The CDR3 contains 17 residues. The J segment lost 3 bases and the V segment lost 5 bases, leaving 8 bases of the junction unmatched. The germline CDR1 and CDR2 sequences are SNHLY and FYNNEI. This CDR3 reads CASSTGTSGTYTDTQYF. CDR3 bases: TGTGCCAGCAGTACCGGGACTAGCGGGACGTATACAGATACGCAGTATTTT.

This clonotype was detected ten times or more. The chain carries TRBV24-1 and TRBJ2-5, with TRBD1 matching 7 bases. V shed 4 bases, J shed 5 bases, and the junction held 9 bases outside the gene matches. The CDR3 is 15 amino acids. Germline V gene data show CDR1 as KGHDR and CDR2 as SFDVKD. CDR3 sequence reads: CATSDRITGVETQYF. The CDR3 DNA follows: TGTGCCACCAGTGACCGTATAACAGGGGTGGAGACCCAGTACTTC.

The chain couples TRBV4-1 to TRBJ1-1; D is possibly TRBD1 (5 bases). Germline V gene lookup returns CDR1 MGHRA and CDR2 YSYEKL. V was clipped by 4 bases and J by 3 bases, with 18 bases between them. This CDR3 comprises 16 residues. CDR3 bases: TGCGCCAGCAGCCTAAGGGACGGTTGGATGGACACTGAAGCTTTCTTT. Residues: CASSLRDGWMDTEAFF.

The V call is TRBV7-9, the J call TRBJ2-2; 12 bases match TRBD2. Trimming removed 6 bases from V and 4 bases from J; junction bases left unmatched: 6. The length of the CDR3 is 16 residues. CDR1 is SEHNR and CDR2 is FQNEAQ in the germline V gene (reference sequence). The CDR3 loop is CASSLAGGPGTGELFF. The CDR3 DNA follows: TGTGCCAGCAGTCTAGCGGGAGGGCCTGGCACCGGGGAGCTGTTTTTT. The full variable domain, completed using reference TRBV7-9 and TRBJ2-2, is DTGVSQNPRHKITKRGQNVTFRCDPISEHNRLYWYRQTLGQGPEFLTYFQNEAQLEKSRLLSDRFSAERPKGSFSTLEIQRTEQGDSAMYLCASSLAGGPGTGELFFGEGSRLTVL.

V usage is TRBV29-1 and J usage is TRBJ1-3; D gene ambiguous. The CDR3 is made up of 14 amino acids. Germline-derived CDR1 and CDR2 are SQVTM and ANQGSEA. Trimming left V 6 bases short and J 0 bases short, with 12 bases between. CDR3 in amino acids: CSVRDPNSGNTIYF. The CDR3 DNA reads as TGCAGCGTCCGAGACCCGAACTCTGGAAACACCATATATTTT.

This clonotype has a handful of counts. Here the CDR3 DNA reads TGTGCCATCAGTGAGGGGCAAGAGACCCAGTACTTC. Translation gives CAISEGQETQYF. The rearrangement joins TRBV10-3 to TRBJ2-5, with D unclear. V lost 2 bases, J lost 2 bases, and 3 bases lay in between. The CDR3 has 12 amino acids. The germline V gene encodes CDR1 ENHRY and CDR2 SYGVKD.

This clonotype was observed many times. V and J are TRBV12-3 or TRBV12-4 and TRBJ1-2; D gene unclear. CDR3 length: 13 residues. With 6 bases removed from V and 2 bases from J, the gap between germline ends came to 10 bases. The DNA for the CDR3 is TGTGCCAGCAGGGGTACAGCGAACTATGGCTACACCTTC. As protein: CASRGTANYGYTF.

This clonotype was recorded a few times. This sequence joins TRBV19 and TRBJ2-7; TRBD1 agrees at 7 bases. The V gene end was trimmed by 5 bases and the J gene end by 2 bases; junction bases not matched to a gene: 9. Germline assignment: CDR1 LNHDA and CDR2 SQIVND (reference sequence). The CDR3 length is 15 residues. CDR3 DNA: TGTGCCAGTAGTTCATTGGGACAGCCTACCTACGAGCAGTACTTC. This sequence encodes CASSSLGQPTYEQYF.

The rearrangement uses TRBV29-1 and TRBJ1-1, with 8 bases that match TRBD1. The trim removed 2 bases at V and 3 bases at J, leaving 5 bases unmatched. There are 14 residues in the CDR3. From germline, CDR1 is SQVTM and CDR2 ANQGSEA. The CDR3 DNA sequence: TGCAGCGTTGAAAGGACAGGGTCCGACACTGAAGCTTTCTTT. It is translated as CSVERTGSDTEAFF.

The CDR3 is CASSVDGQGALRSEAFF. DNA for the CDR3: TGTGCCAGCAGCGTAGATGGACAGGGGGCTCTCCGGTCTGAAGCTTTCTTT. The chain couples TRBV9 to TRBJ1-1, with TRBD1 matching over 11 bases. The CDR3 has 17 amino acids. With V trimmed by 0 bases and J by 6 bases, 10 bases remained unmatched. Germline loops: CDR1 SGDLS, CDR2 YYNGEE.

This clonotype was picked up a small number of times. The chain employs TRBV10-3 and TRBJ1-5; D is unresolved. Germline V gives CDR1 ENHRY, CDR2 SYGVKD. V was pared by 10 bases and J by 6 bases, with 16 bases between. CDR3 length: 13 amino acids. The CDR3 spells CATSKEAGQPQHF. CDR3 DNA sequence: TGTGCCACATCAAAGGAAGCCGGTCAGCCCCAGCATTTT.

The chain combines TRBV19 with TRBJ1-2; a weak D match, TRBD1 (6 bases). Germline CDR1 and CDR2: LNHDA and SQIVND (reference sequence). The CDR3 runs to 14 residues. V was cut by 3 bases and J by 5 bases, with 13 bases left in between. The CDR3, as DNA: TGTGCCAGTAGTATGGACAGACTTTCATATGGCTACACCTTC. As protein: CASSMDRLSYGYTF.

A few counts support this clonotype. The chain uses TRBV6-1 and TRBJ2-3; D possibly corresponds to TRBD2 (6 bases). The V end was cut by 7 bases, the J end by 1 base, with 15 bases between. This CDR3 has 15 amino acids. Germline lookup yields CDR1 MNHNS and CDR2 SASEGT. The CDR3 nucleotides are TGTGCCAGCACCCTAGGAGGGTCTCGCACAGATACGCAGTATTTT. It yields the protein CASTLGGSRTDTQYF.

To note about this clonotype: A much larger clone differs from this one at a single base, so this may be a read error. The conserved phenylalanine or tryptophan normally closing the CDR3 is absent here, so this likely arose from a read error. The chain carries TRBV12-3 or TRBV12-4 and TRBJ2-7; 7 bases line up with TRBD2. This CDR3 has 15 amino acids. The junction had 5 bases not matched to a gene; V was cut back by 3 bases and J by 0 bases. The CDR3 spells CASSLFGGISYEQYL. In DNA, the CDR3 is TGTGCCAGCAGTTTGTTCGGGGGGATCTCCTACGAGCAGTACCTC.

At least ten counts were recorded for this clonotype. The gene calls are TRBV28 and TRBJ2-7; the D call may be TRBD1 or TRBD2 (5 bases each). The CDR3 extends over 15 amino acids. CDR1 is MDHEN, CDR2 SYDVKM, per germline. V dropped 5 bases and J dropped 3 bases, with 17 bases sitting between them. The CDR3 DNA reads TGTGCCAGCAGTGGACCGGGGACCAGAGGCTACGAGCAGTACTTC. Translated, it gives CASSGPGTRGYEQYF.

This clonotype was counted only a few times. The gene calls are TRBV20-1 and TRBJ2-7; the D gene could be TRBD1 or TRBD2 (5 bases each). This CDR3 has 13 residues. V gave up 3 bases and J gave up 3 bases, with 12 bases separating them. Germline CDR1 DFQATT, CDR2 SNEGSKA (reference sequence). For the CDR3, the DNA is TGCAGTGCTAGTGAGGGGCCTCTCTACGAGCAGTACTTC. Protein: CSASEGPLYEQYF.

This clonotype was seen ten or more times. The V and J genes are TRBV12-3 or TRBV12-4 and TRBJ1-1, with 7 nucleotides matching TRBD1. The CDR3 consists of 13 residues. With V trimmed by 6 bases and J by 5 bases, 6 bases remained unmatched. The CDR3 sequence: CASRSQGLTEAFF. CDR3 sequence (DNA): TGTGCCAGCAGGTCACAGGGGCTAACTGAAGCTTTCTTT.

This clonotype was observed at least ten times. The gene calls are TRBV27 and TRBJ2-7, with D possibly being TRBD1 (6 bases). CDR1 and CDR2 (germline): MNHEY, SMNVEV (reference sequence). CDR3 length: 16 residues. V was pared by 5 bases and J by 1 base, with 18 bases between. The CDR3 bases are TGTGCCAGCAGTCTAAACCCGACAGGAGCTTCCTACGAGCAGTACTTC. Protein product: CASSLNPTGASYEQYF.

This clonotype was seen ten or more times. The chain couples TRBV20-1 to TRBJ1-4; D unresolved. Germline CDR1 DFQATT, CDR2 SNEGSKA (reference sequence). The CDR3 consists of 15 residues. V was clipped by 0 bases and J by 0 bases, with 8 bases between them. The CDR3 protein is CSAREGGSTNEKLFF. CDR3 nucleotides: TGCAGTGCTAGAGAGGGCGGATCAACTAATGAAAAACTGTTTTTT.

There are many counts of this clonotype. The chain's CDR3 is CASTKGGGSWTQYF. CDR3 nucleotide sequence: TGTGCCAGCACCAAAGGGGGCGGGAGTTGGACCCAGTACTTC. The chain has TRBV2 and TRBJ2-5; either TRBD1 or TRBD2 may supply D (7 bases each). CDR3 length: 14 amino acids. V lost 7 bases to trimming and J lost 7 bases, with 19 bases between them. Germline V gene sequence: CDR1 SNHLY, CDR2 FYNNEI.

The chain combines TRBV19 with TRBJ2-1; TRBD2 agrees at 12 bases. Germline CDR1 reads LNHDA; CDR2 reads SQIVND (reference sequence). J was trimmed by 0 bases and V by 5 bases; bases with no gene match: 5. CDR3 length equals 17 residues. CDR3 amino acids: CASSSRLAGASYNEQFF. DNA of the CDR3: TGTGCCAGTAGTTCTAGACTAGCGGGAGCCTCCTACAATGAGCAGTTCTTC.

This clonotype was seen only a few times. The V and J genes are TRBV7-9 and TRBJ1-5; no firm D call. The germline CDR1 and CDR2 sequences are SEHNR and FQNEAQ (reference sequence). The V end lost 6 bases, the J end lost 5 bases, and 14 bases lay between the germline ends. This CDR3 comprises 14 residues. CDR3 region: CASSRLQADQPQHF. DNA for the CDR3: TGTGCCAGCAGTCGACTTCAAGCCGATCAGCCCCAGCATTTT.